This T cell receptor (beta chain) was profiled in a study of CD8 T cells in ankylosing spondylitis. Findings and limits, study-wide: Among TCR beta sequences, a motif of under ten highly homologous variants appeared characteristic of ankylosing spondylitis blood. It was reported that disease-linked clones were significantly enriched in matched ankylosing spondylitis synovial fluid. Prior work had noted some motif variants in reactive arthritis blood and synovial fluid. Disease-linked clones bore a CD8+ phenotype, appearing relatively rarely in peripheral blood.

TCRdb used MiXCR to reprocess the 5' RACE reads, holding one entry per CDR3 protein. The profile shows about 360,000 distinct CDR3 sequences, about 20% of them singletons. Regarding this clonotype: Its antigen is still unknown.

The sample consisted of blood, either unsorted or a sorted T cell fraction (not recorded which). This sequence was found in a male donor with ankylosing spondylitis or in good health (not recorded which).

CDR3 in amino acids: CASSQGDGGGPTSTDTQYF. DNA for the CDR3: TGCGCCAGCAGCCAGGGGGACGGCGGGGGGCCTACTAGCACAGATACGCAGTATTTT. This sequence joins TRBV4-1 and TRBJ2-3, with 8 bases fitting TRBD2. Germline lookup yields CDR1 MGHRA and CDR2 YSYEKL. Trimming removed 3 bases from V and 0 bases from J; junction bases left unmatched: 14. The CDR3 is 19 residues long.